The 15 T cell receptor beta chains below come from one sample, sequenced in a study of T cell repertoires in cytomegalovirus infection. Their antigen targets remain unknown. Using its own MiXCR run on the reads, TCRdb lists one record per CDR3 protein. The sample contains approximately 600,000 distinct CDR3 sequences, roughly 42% of which appear only once. This sample comprised cultured PBMCs, obtained from culture after CMV antigen stimulation. These receptors were collected from a human donor in good health (CMV status not recorded). Some clones in this sample may be carry-over from other donors' samples.

The chain joins TRBV11-2 to TRBJ2-5, with 12 bases that match TRBD1. The CDR3 is made up of 16 amino acids. Germline CDR1 SGHAT, CDR2 FQNNGV. J lost 5 bases, V lost 5 bases, and 9 bases had no gene match. The CDR3 here is CASSPGTGGYVETQYF. The DNA of the CDR3 is TGTGCCAGCAGCCCGGGGACAGGGGGCTACGTGGAGACCCAGTACTTC.

V gene TRBV7-9 combines with J gene TRBJ2-5, with unresolved D. The CDR3 totals 16 residues. V was shortened by 5 bases and J by 1 base, with 17 bases between the two germline ends. From germline, CDR1 is SEHNR and CDR2 FQNEAQ (reference sequence). Written as DNA, the CDR3 is TGTGCCAGCAGCCAATGGGTGGAGACGGGCCAAGAGACCCAGTACTTC. It specifies CASSQWVETGQETQYF. The complete variable domain, with remaining parts taken from reference TRBV7-9 and TRBJ2-5, reads DTGVSQNPRHKITKRGQNVTFRCDPISEHNRLYWYRQTLGQGPEFLTYFQNEAQLEKSRLLSDRFSAERPKGSFSTLEIQRTEQGDSAMYLCASSQWVETGQETQYFGPGTRLLVL.

V gene TRBV7-2 combines with J gene TRBJ2-5; 9 nucleotides line up with TRBD1. This CDR3 contains 15 residues. The germline gives CDR1 SGHTA, CDR2 FQGNSA. J was trimmed by 3 bases and V by 4 bases; bases with no gene match: 6. The CDR3 nucleotides are TGTGCCAGCAGCTACCGGACAGGGGCCGAAGAGACCCAGTACTTC. It encodes CASSYRTGAEETQYF.

This clonotype was observed a handful of times. The V gene is TRBV5-4, the J gene TRBJ1-1, with D perhaps TRBD1 (5 bases). The CDR3 has 13 residues. Per the germline V gene, CDR1 is SGHNT and CDR2 is YYREEE (reference sequence). Deletions cut 2 bases from V and 6 bases from J, with 11 bases between. Written as DNA, the CDR3 is TGTGCCAGCAGCTTTGACAGCAGCTCTGAAGCTTTCTTT. It encodes CASSFDSSSEAFF. Complete variable domain (other parts from reference TRBV5-4 and TRBJ1-1): ETGVTQSPTHLIKTRGQQVTLRCSSQSGHNTVSWYQQALGQGPQFIFQYYREEENGRGNFPPRFSGLQFPNYSSELNVNALELDDSALYLCASSFDSSSEAFFGQGTRLTVV.

This chain connects TRBV7-9 to TRBJ2-1, with a possible D match to TRBD2 (7 bases). CDR1 SEHNR and CDR2 FQNEAQ come from the germline V gene (reference sequence). The CDR3 is 17 residues long. The V gene lost 2 bases and the J gene lost 0 bases, with 14 bases spanning the gap. CDR3: CASSLLRGGSSYNEQFF. The CDR3 DNA is TGTGCCAGCAGCTTACTCAGGGGAGGGAGCTCCTACAATGAGCAGTTCTTC.

The genes are TRBV5-5 and TRBJ2-5, with a tentative D call TRBD2 (5 bases). V gave up 3 bases and J gave up 5 bases, with 14 bases separating them. Looked up from germline, CDR1 is SGHKS and CDR2 is YYEKEE (reference sequence). The CDR3 extends over 14 amino acids. In DNA, the CDR3 is TGTGCCAGCAGCTGGGAGCCTACCCGGGAGACCCAGTACTTC. Translation gives CASSWEPTRETQYF.

The chain combines TRBV5-1 with TRBJ1-4; D call uncertain. The ends were cut back, 4 bases at V and 0 bases at J, with 10 bases in the middle. This CDR3 has 15 amino acids. From germline, CDR1 is SGHRS and CDR2 YFSETQ. The CDR3 is CASSPRPTTNEKLFF. DNA of the CDR3: TGCGCCAGCAGCCCAAGACCCACAACTAATGAAAAACTGTTTTTT.

This clonotype has a handful of counts. The chain employs TRBV7-6 and TRBJ2-2; TRBD2 agrees at 8 bases. With V trimmed by 2 bases and J by 3 bases, 2 bases remained unmatched. Germline V gene sequence: CDR1 SGHVS, CDR2 FNYEAQ. The CDR3 extends over 15 amino acids. CDR3 bases: TGTGCCAGCAGCTTATCGGGAGGGTACACCGGGGAGCTGTTTTTT. Protein: CASSLSGGYTGELFF.

The genes are TRBV28 and TRBJ2-7, with TRBD2 as a possible D gene (6 bases). Germline values: CDR1 MDHEN, CDR2 SYDVKM. This CDR3 has 15 residues. With 3 bases removed from V and 5 bases from J, the gap between germline ends came to 17 bases. DNA for the CDR3: TGTGCCAGCAGTTTCCTCCCCGAGACTAGGAACGAGCAGTACTTC. Protein product: CASSFLPETRNEQYF.

This chain connects TRBV7-2 to TRBJ1-2, with TRBD1 matching over 9 bases. Germline CDR1 reads SGHTA; CDR2 reads FQGNSA. The CDR3 extends over 12 amino acids. CDR3 bases: TGTGCAGTTGACAGGGGGTTCTATGGCTACACCTTC. Its translation is CAVDRGFYGYTF. The full variable domain, with the rest looked up from reference TRBV7-2 and TRBJ1-2, is GAGVSQSPSNKVTEKGKDVELRCDPISGHTALYWYRQSLGQGLEFLIYFQGNSAPDKSGLPSDRFSAERTGGSVSTLTIQRTQQEDSAVYLCAVDRGFYGYTFGSGTRLTVV.

J is TRBJ2-3 and V is TRBV13; tentative D call: TRBD2 (5 bases). Trimming took off 2 bases at V and 6 bases at J, with 9 bases between the two ends. Germline assignment: CDR1 PRHDT and CDR2 FYEKMQ (reference sequence). There are 13 residues in the CDR3. CDR3 DNA: TGTGCCAGCAGCTTAAAGGCTAGCGATACGCAGTATTTT. Residues: CASSLKASDTQYF.

V is TRBV20-1 and J is TRBJ1-3, with D possibly TRBD1 on 5 matching bases. Per germline, CDR1 DFQATT and CDR2 SNEGSKA (reference sequence). This CDR3 has 15 residues. Between the trimmed V and J ends, which lost 1 base and 4 bases, there was a span of 14 bases. The CDR3 region has the DNA TGCAGTGCTAGAGTACCCGTTACAGGCGGAAACACCATATATTTT. Protein: CSARVPVTGGNTIYF.

The rearrangement joins TRBV7-9 to TRBJ2-7; D is undetermined. Germline-derived CDR1 and CDR2 are SEHNR and FQNEAQ (reference sequence). With 5 bases removed from V and 6 bases from J, the gap between germline ends came to 11 bases. The CDR3 is made up of 12 amino acids. CDR3: CASSQGPSEQYF. For the CDR3, the DNA is TGTGCCAGCAGCCAAGGGCCCAGCGAGCAGTACTTC.

This chain links TRBV5-1 with TRBJ1-6; D gene uncertain. The CDR3 loop spans 13 amino acids. V lost 5 bases to trimming and J lost 6 bases, with 9 bases between them. Germline loops: CDR1 SGHRS, CDR2 YFSETQ. For the CDR3, the DNA is TGCGCCAGCAGATCGGAAGTTAATTCACCCCTCCACTTT. It specifies CASRSEVNSPLHF.

This clonotype was seen a handful of times. The V gene is TRBV7-2, the J gene TRBJ1-2, with 7 bases lining up with TRBD1. CDR3 length: 15 residues. Germline V gene sequence: CDR1 SGHTA, CDR2 FQGNSA. J lost 2 bases, V lost 5 bases, and 8 bases had no gene match. This CDR3 is CASSQEGGTNYGYTF. Written as DNA, the CDR3 is TGTGCCAGCAGCCAGGAAGGGGGCACCAACTATGGCTACACCTTC.